This TCR beta chain was recovered during a study of T cell responses to AZD1222 COVID-19 vaccine. Data came from immunoSEQ multiplex PCR; TCRdb stores just in-frame clones and leaves some out. Of roughly 180,000 clones listed, 85% to 95% are singletons. Sequenced here: peripheral blood, sampled 28 days after the second AZD1222 dose. This receptor was identified in an adult who received the AZD1222 COVID-19 vaccine.

The CDR3 region is CASKGTALGEKLFF. CDR3 bases: TGTGCCAGCAAGGGGACCGCGCTGGGGGAAAAACTGTTTTTT. The chain couples TRBV28 to TRBJ1-4; TRBD1 is a possible D gene (5 bases). This CDR3 is built from 14 residues. Trimming shortened V by 7 bases and J by 8 bases, and 17 bases separated the two germline ends. CDR1 MDHEN and CDR2 SYDVKM come from the germline V gene. The entire variable domain, with the rest obtained from reference TRBV28 and TRBJ1-4, is as follows: DVKVTQSSRYLVKRTGEKVFLECVQDMDHENMFWYRQDPGLGLRLIYFSYDVKMKEKGDIPEGYSVSREKKERFSLILESASTNQTSMYLCASKGTALGEKLFFGSGTQLSVL.